The rows below give T cell receptor beta chains drawn from one sample of a study of blood T cell repertoires in COVID-19. Assay used: immunoSEQ multiplex PCR; TCRdb lists only in-frame clones, some missing. The table has more than 200,000 clones, less than 85% seen once. The specimen sequenced was PBMCs or T cells enriched from blood (not recorded which). All receptors come from a man aged 60 to 69 who had recovered from COVID-19. Both conserved end residues are part of each CDR3. Each record gives: V gene, D gene, clone size, J gene, CDR3 DNA, CDR3 protein. The D gene is left open where the match is weak. Only part of the rows carry a size: once, few, many, or a class if the clone is expanded.

TRBV29-1	TRBD2	NA	TRBJ2-3	TGCAGCGTTGAGAGGAGAGCGGGGGCTAACACAGATACGCAGTATTTT	CSVERRAGANTDTQYF
TRBV5-8	NA	NA	TRBJ1-2	TGTGCCAGCAGCGGCGTACAGGCTGGAGGCTACACCTTC	CASSGVQAGGYTF
TRBV5-1	NA	NA	TRBJ1-4	TGCGCCATAAAGGACCGAGGGAATGAAAAACTGTTTTTT	CAIKDRGNEKLFF
TRBV4-1	NA	NA	TRBJ1-5	TGCGCCAGCAGCCAAGATCTTGACACCTATCAGCCCCAGCATTTT	CASSQDLDTYQPQHF
TRBV27	TRBD1	NA	TRBJ1-5	TGTGCCAGCTCTAAAGGGACAGGAGATCAGCCCCAGCATTTT	CASSKGTGDQPQHF
TRBV4-3	TRBD1	NA	TRBJ2-2	TGCGCCAGCAGCCACGAGACAGGGTCCGGGGAGCTGTTTTTT	CASSHETGSGELFF
TRBV5-5	NA	NA	TRBJ1-4	TGTGCCAGCAGTGGGAGGAATGAAAAACTGTTTTTT	CASSGRNEKLFF
TRBV7-2	NA	once	TRBJ1-2	TGTGCCAGCAGCTTAGAAGCAGGGTGGACCTATGGCTACACCTTC	CASSLEAGWTYGYTF
TRBV11-3	NA	NA	TRBJ2-5	TGTGCCAGCAGCTTAGGCGGTCGGGGTCAAGAGACCCAGTACTTC	CASSLGGRGQETQYF
TRBV7-2	TRBD2	NA	TRBJ2-7	TGTGCCAGCAGCTTACTACTAGCGGGGAGAACCGGCTACGAGCAGTACTTC	CASSLLLAGRTGYEQYF
TRBV5-8	NA	NA	TRBJ1-6	TGTGCCAGCAGCTTGTCGGCGGAACATTCACCCCTCCACTTT	CASSLSAEHSPLHF
TRBV7-9	TRBD1	NA	TRBJ1-3	TGTGCCAGCAGCTTATCTGGGACAGGGGGCGATGGAAACACCATATATTTT	CASSLSGTGGDGNTIYF
TRBV30	NA	NA	TRBJ1-6	TGTGCCTTCCGTTTGAGAGGCCTAAATAATTCACCCCTCCACTTT	CAFRLRGLNNSPLHF
TRBV28	NA	few	TRBJ1-4	TGTGCCAGCAGTCAGGACAGACAGGAAAAACTGTTTTTT	CASSQDRQEKLFF
TRBV15	NA	NA	TRBJ1-3	TGTGCCACCAGCAGGGACAACTCTGGAAACACCATATATTTT	CATSRDNSGNTIYF
TRBV28	TRBD1	NA	TRBJ1-5	TGTGCCAGCAGTTTATCGGGACAGGGGGACCTTTGGAGCAATCAGCCCCAGCATTTT	CASSLSGQGDLWSNQPQHF
TRBV3-1/TRBV3-2	NA	NA	TRBJ1-3	TGTGCCAGCAGCTCAGCAGCGTTATCAGGAAACACCATATATTTT	CASSSAALSGNTIYF